The 10 T cell receptor beta chains in this list originate from one sample, sequenced in a study of cytomegalovirus exposure and HLA in healthy donors. The PCR used 60 Vbeta and 13 Jbeta primers. Clones were read by immunoSEQ multiplex PCR, and TCRdb kept only the in-frame ones, dropping some. Of about 190,000 clones in the sample, roughly four fifths were seen once. Sequencing was done on a sample of PBMCs. The receptors originated from a woman aged 25 to 39 in good health and CMV-seropositive.

The chain couples TRBV25-1 to TRBJ2-7; D not resolved. The CDR3 covers 11 residues. Germline V gene lookup returns CDR1 MGHDK and CDR2 SYGVNS. V lost 4 bases and J 7 bases, leaving 8 bases between the germline ends. CDR3 in DNA: TGTGCCAGCAGTGCAATCGGGGAGCAGTACTTC. Its protein product is CASSAIGEQYF.

J is TRBJ2-7 and V is TRBV11-2, with 9 positions matching TRBD2. After removal of 5 bases from V and 6 bases from J, the junction contained 5 bases not matched to a gene. CDR3 length equals 13 residues. Germline loops: CDR1 SGHAT, CDR2 FQNNGV. The CDR3 sequence: CASSRREGVEQYF. In DNA form, the CDR3 reads TGTGCCAGCAGCCGGCGGGAGGGCGTCGAGCAGTACTTC. Full variable domain (remainder filled in from reference TRBV11-2 and TRBJ2-7): EAGVAQSPRYKIIEKRQSVAFWCNPISGHATLYWYQQILGQGPKLLIQFQNNGVVDDSQLPKDRFSAERLKGVDSTLKIQPAKLEDSAVYLCASSRREGVEQYFGPGTRLTVT.

The rearrangement joins TRBV4-1 to TRBJ2-3; D perhaps matches TRBD1 (5 bases). The CDR3 consists of 17 residues. Germline values: CDR1 MGHRA, CDR2 YSYEKL. V lost 0 bases and J lost 4, with 17 bases in between. The CDR3: CASSQEKGAVGSDTQYF. CDR3 nucleotide sequence: TGCGCCAGCAGCCAAGAAAAAGGGGCCGTCGGGTCAGATACGCAGTATTTT.

As concerns this clone: The sample carries other DNA sequences with the same CDR3. The chain carries TRBV10-3 and TRBJ2-7; maybe TRBD2 (5 bases). Trimming took 2 bases from V and 1 from J, leaving 6 bases between them. CDR1 is ENHRY and CDR2 is SYGVKD in the germline V gene. The CDR3 runs 13 residues. For the CDR3, the DNA is TGTGCCATCAGTGAGGGAGGTTCCTACGAGCAGTACTTC. Translated, it gives CAISEGGSYEQYF.

The gene calls are TRBV13 and TRBJ2-5; TRBD1 matches at 7 bases. The germline CDR1 and CDR2 sequences are PRHDT and FYEKMQ (reference sequence). V was pared by 3 bases and J by 2 bases, with 6 bases of the junction left unmatched. This CDR3 has 15 amino acids. This CDR3 is CASSFRTGKQETQYF. The DNA for the CDR3 is TGTGCCAGCAGCTTCCGGACAGGCAAACAAGAGACCCAGTACTTC.

This clone was counted a few times. One end of the junction does not line up with germline, which may come from a read error. The chain has TRBV27 and TRBJ2-1; 12 bases fit TRBD2. The CDR3 covers 15 residues. From germline, CDR1 is MNHEY and CDR2 SMNVEV (reference sequence). CDR3 amino acids: CASSNGLAGYNVQFF. The CDR3 DNA follows: TGTGCCAGCAGCAACGGACTAGCGGGATACAATGTGCAGTTCTTC.

The chain combines TRBV4-1 with TRBJ2-3; D not certain. Deletions cut 0 bases from V and 6 bases from J, with 13 bases between. CDR1 and CDR2 (germline): MGHRA, YSYEKL. The CDR3 has 15 amino acids. The CDR3 bases are TGCGCCAGCAGCCAAGATGTCAGGCCTCAGGATACGCAGTATTTT. This codes for CASSQDVRPQDTQYF.

This clone came up once. The chain uses TRBV28 and TRBJ2-3; perhaps TRBD2 as D (5 bases). V lost 4 bases, J lost 4 bases, and 18 bases lay in between. CDR3 size: 16 residues. Germline V gene lookup returns CDR1 MDHEN and CDR2 SYDVKM. The CDR3 region is CASSYEGSTTSDTQYF. For the CDR3, the DNA is TGTGCCAGCAGTTACGAGGGCTCAACTACATCAGATACGCAGTATTTT.

The V call is TRBV6-1, the J call TRBJ1-5; D is undetermined. The CDR3 sequence is 14 residues long. V was trimmed by 4 bases and J by 3 bases, leaving 10 bases between them. Germline CDR1 and CDR2: MNHNS and SASEGT. CDR3 nucleotide sequence: TGTGCCAGCAGTGTATCAGGTGACAATCAGCCCCAGCATTTT. Translation gives CASSVSGDNQPQHF.

On this clone: Other DNA sequences from this sample encode an identical CDR3 as well. The rearrangement joins TRBV27 to TRBJ2-6, with unresolved D. The CDR3 covers 13 residues. Trimming removed 6 bases from V and 0 bases from J, with 3 bases in between. Germline-derived CDR1 and CDR2 are MNHEY and SMNVEV (reference sequence). The CDR3 DNA follows: TGTGCCAGCAGCCTCTCTGGGGCCAACGTCCTGACTTTC. This sequence encodes CASSLSGANVLTF. The entire variable domain, with the rest obtained from reference TRBV27 and TRBJ2-6, is as follows: EAQVTQNPRYLITVTGKKLTVTCSQNMNHEYMSWYRQDPGLGLRQIYYSMNVEVTDKGDVPEGYKVSRKEKRNFPLILESPSPNQTSLYFCASSLSGANVLTFGAGSRLTVL.